One sample yielded the 27 T cell receptor beta chains listed below, sequenced in a study of OX40 agonist ivuxolimab in advanced cancers. Some clones are missing from TCRdb's copy, which holds only in-frame ones; the method was immunoSEQ multiplex PCR. This table holds about 69,000 clones, about nine tenths found once. The input for sequencing was CD4+ or CD8+ T cells sorted from blood, taken in a trial of the OX40 agonist ivuxolimab. The receptors derive from an adult with an advanced solid tumor such as melanoma, head and neck, liver or kidney cancer.

The rearrangement joins TRBV19 to TRBJ1-2; 8 nucleotides agree with TRBD1. Germline V gene data show CDR1 as LNHDA and CDR2 as SQIVND (reference sequence). V dropped 5 bases and J dropped 1; count of bases not matched to a gene: 12. The CDR3 contains 17 residues. The CDR3 here is CASSASGTGGLNYGYTF. CDR3 coding DNA: TGTGCCAGTAGTGCCTCCGGGACAGGCGGCCTTAACTATGGCTACACCTTC.

The chain is built from TRBV14 and TRBJ2-2, with D unresolved. The CDR3 covers 15 residues. Between the trimmed V and J ends, which lost 1 base and 1 base, there was a span of 7 bases. Germline CDR1 and CDR2: SGHDN and FVKESK. CDR3 protein: CASSQGAQNTGELFF. In DNA, the CDR3 is TGTGCCAGCAGCCAAGGAGCCCAGAACACCGGGGAGCTGTTTTTT.

The chain carries TRBV7-9 and TRBJ1-3; 7 bases map to TRBD1. The length of the CDR3 is 14 residues. V lost 4 bases, J lost 2 bases, and 2 bases stayed unmatched. The germline gives CDR1 SEHNR, CDR2 FQNEAQ (reference sequence). The CDR3 sequence is CASSSTGPGNTIYF. The CDR3 DNA reads as TGTGCCAGCAGCTCGACAGGGCCTGGAAACACCATATATTTT.

This chain connects TRBV7-5 to TRBJ2-7; the D call TRBD1 from the table was never checked on the DNA. TRBV7-5 is an annotated pseudogene. This CDR3 has 14 residues. The CDR3 loop is CASSTGTGGNEQYF. CDR3 sequence (DNA): TGTGCCAGCAGCACGGGGACAGGTGGGAACGAGCAGTACTTC.

DNA of the CDR3: TGTGCCAGCAGCTTAGGACAGGGGGCACACACTGAAGCTTTCTTT. This codes for CASSLGQGAHTEAFF. The chain links TRBV7-9 to TRBJ1-1; 10 bases map to TRBD1. The CDR3 loop spans 15 amino acids. V lost 1 base and J lost 3; bases outside the gene matches: 2. CDR1 is SEHNR, CDR2 FQNEAQ, per germline (reference sequence). The complete variable domain, with remaining parts taken from reference TRBV7-9 and TRBJ1-1, reads DTGVSQNPRHKITKRGQNVTFRCDPISEHNRLYWYRQTLGQGPEFLTYFQNEAQLEKSRLLSDRFSAERPKGSFSTLEIQRTEQGDSAMYLCASSLGQGAHTEAFFGQGTRLTVV.

This chain uses TRBV2 with TRBJ1-6; 7 bases align to TRBD1. With V trimmed by 3 bases and J by 10 bases, 3 bases remained unmatched. The CDR3 length is 13 residues. Germline loops: CDR1 SNHLY, CDR2 FYNNEI. CDR3 nucleotide sequence: TGTGCCAGCAGTGACAGGGGGGTATCACCCCTCCACTTT. It yields the protein CASSDRGVSPLHF.

CDR3 loop: CASRDFTGGYGYTF. The CDR3 nucleotides read TGTGCCAGCAGAGACTTTACGGGGGGCTACGGCTACACCTTC. This rearrangement joins TRBV6-6 to TRBJ1-2; D is possibly TRBD1 (6 bases). V was shortened by 6 bases and J by 8 bases, with 19 bases between the two germline ends. Germline-derived CDR1 and CDR2 are MNHNY and SVGAGI (reference sequence). This CDR3 contains 14 residues.

The chain joins TRBV28 to TRBJ2-1; 7 bases match TRBD2. CDR1 and CDR2 from the germline V gene are MDHEN and SYDVKM. The CDR3 is 16 residues long. V lost 6 bases to trimming and J lost 1 base; unmatched junction nucleotides: 9. CDR3 DNA sequence: TGTGCCAGCAGCCCAGTCCTAGCGGCTTCCTACAATGAGCAGTTCTTC. This gives the protein CASSPVLAASYNEQFF.

The chain employs TRBV7-2 and TRBJ2-5; D possibly corresponds to TRBD2 (5 bases). The J call may be wrong; the DNA end is better matched by TRBJ2-7. Germline V gene data show CDR1 as SGHTA and CDR2 as FQGNSA. The CDR3 runs 13 residues. The CDR3 sequence is CASSTDTRREQYF. As DNA, the CDR3 is TGTGCCAGCAGCACAGATACTAGGCGCGAGCAGTACTTC.

This clone was recorded once. The sample contains more than one DNA sequence encoding this CDR3. The gene calls are TRBV18 and TRBJ1-1; D call uncertain. The CDR3 totals 13 residues. The germline V and J ends were trimmed by 4 bases and 0 bases, with 6 bases remaining between them. Germline V lookup: CDR1 KGHSH, CDR2 LQKENI. The CDR3 region has the DNA TGTGCCAGCTCACTCACAGTGAACACTGAAGCTTTCTTT. It specifies CASSLTVNTEAFF.

The chain combines TRBV28 with TRBJ2-1; D possibly corresponds to TRBD2 (6 bases). Trimming shortened V by 8 bases and J by 0 bases, and 11 bases separated the two germline ends. Germline values: CDR1 MDHEN, CDR2 SYDVKM. This CDR3 contains 14 residues. CDR3 in amino acids: CASYSGISYNEQFF. The CDR3 DNA reads as TGTGCCAGCTATAGCGGAATCTCCTACAATGAGCAGTTCTTC.

The V call is TRBV4-1, the J call TRBJ2-3; D is unresolved. The germline V gene encodes CDR1 MGHRA and CDR2 YSYEKL. The CDR3 spans 17 residues. The V end lost 0 bases, the J end lost 0 bases, and 13 bases lay between the germline ends. DNA of the CDR3: TGCGCCAGCAGCCAAGAAACCCAGCGCTACAGCACAGATACGCAGTATTTT. Protein: CASSQETQRYSTDTQYF.

The chain's CDR3 is CASGLSPGGQDTQYF. DNA of the CDR3: TGTGCTAGTGGGCTCTCGCCGGGGGGCCAGGATACGCAGTATTTT. The genes are TRBV12-5 and TRBJ2-3, with D perhaps TRBD2 (7 bases). Germline V CDR1 and CDR2: LGHNT, FRNRAP. Trimming took 6 bases from V and 6 from J, leaving 19 bases between them. The CDR3 length is 15 residues.

This chain uses TRBV6-1 with TRBJ2-5; D is unclear. The J call may be mistaken, given a closer DNA end match to TRBJ2-7. Germline V gives CDR1 MNHNS, CDR2 SASEGT. The CDR3 sequence is 11 residues long. CDR3 region: CASSSPYEQYF. For the CDR3, the DNA is TGTGCCAGCAGTAGCCCCTACGAGCAGTACTTC.

This CDR3 is CASSLPGTIYGYTF. The CDR3 DNA sequence: TGTGCCAGCAGTCTTCCCGGGACGATCTATGGCTACACCTTC. V is TRBV28 and J is TRBJ1-2, with D maybe TRBD1 (5 bases). The germline V gene has CDR1 MDHEN and CDR2 SYDVKM. Trimming took off 5 bases at V and 4 bases at J, with 14 bases between the two ends. The CDR3 contains 14 residues.

The genes are TRBV18 and TRBJ2-1; 7 nucleotides align to TRBD1. Germline-derived CDR1 and CDR2 are KGHSH and LQKENI. V lost 5 bases, J lost 5 bases, and 9 bases stayed unmatched. This CDR3 comprises 15 residues. This CDR3 reads CASSTSMGTDNEQFF. CDR3 DNA: TGTGCCAGCTCAACATCTATGGGGACAGACAATGAGCAGTTCTTC.

This clone was detected once. This sequence joins TRBV5-4 and TRBJ1-1, with 9 bases fitting TRBD1. In germline, CDR1 is SGHNT, CDR2 YYREEE (reference sequence). V lost 3 bases to trimming and J lost 0 bases; unmatched junction nucleotides: 3. The CDR3 is 15 amino acids. This chain's CDR3 is CASSWGDRVNTEAFF. The CDR3 DNA reads as TGTGCCAGCAGCTGGGGGGACAGGGTGAACACTGAAGCTTTCTTT.

The rearrangement joins TRBV28 to TRBJ2-7; D ambiguous. The germline gives CDR1 MDHEN, CDR2 SYDVKM. V was trimmed by 4 bases and J by 3 bases, leaving 4 bases between them. The CDR3 extends over 11 amino acids. CDR3 sequence (DNA): TGTGCCAGCAGTTCAATCTACGAGCAGTACTTC. It codes for CASSSIYEQYF.

V is TRBV18 and J is TRBJ1-1, with 8 bases identical to TRBD1. V was pared by 3 bases and J by 6 bases, with 6 bases of the junction left unmatched. The germline V gene has CDR1 KGHSH and CDR2 LQKENI. This CDR3 contains 14 residues. The CDR3 protein is CASSPTDRAAEAFF. Written as DNA, the CDR3 is TGTGCCAGCTCACCTACGGACAGGGCGGCTGAAGCTTTCTTT.

The V and J genes are TRBV5-1 and TRBJ1-1; TRBD1 aligns across 8 bases. The germline gives CDR1 SGHRS, CDR2 YFSETQ. The CDR3 extends over 14 amino acids. Trimming removed 2 bases from V and 1 base from J; junction bases left unmatched: 1. CDR3 residues: CASSFRGQNTEAFF. DNA of the CDR3: TGCGCCAGCAGCTTCAGGGGGCAGAACACTGAAGCTTTCTTT.

This chain connects TRBV7-2 to TRBJ1-3, with no clear D. There are 14 residues in the CDR3. The germline CDR1 and CDR2 sequences are SGHTA and FQGNSA. V lost 6 bases and J lost 0, with 9 bases in between. The CDR3, as DNA: TGTGCCAGCAGATACACCTCCTCTGGAAACACCATATATTTT. Translation gives CASRYTSSGNTIYF. The full variable domain, with the rest looked up from reference TRBV7-2 and TRBJ1-3, is GAGVSQSPSNKVTEKGKDVELRCDPISGHTALYWYRQSLGQGLEFLIYFQGNSAPDKSGLPSDRFSAERTGGSVSTLTIQRTQQEDSAVYLCASRYTSSGNTIYFGEGSWLTVV.

The V gene is TRBV7-3, the J gene TRBJ2-7, with 8 bases aligning to TRBD2. Per germline, CDR1 SGHTA and CDR2 FQGTGA. The CDR3 loop spans 15 amino acids. The V gene end was trimmed by 0 bases and the J gene end by 2 bases; junction bases not matched to a gene: 3. In nucleotides, the CDR3 is TGTGCCAGCAGCTTAACGGATAGCGGGACCTACGAGCAGTACTTC. It translates to CASSLTDSGTYEQYF.

V usage is TRBV10-3 and J usage is TRBJ1-1; 7 bases map to TRBD1. Germline V gene sequence: CDR1 ENHRY, CDR2 SYGVKD. There are 15 residues in the CDR3. V shed 0 bases, J shed 5 bases, and the junction held 6 bases outside the gene matches. The CDR3 spells CAISESTGRVTEAFF. The CDR3 DNA follows: TGTGCCATCAGTGAGTCGACAGGGCGGGTTACTGAAGCTTTCTTT.

This sequence joins TRBV29-1 and TRBJ2-7; 10 positions agree with TRBD2. Trimming cost V 5 bases and J 7 bases; bases outside gene matches: 11. Germline V CDR1 and CDR2: SQVTM, ANQGSEA. The CDR3 loop spans 14 amino acids. CDR3 in amino acids: CSVRRAGGPSEQYF. Here the CDR3 DNA reads TGCAGCGTTCGCAGAGCGGGAGGGCCCTCTGAGCAGTACTTC.

In its sample, this clone was seen a few times. CDR3 residues: CASSLGVAGQYF. Here the CDR3 DNA reads TGTGCCAGCAGCCTGGGGGTAGCTGGGCAGTATTTT. The V call is TRBV5-6, the J call TRBJ2-3, with D possibly called TRBD1 or TRBD2 (5 bases each). V was pared by 4 bases and J by 11 bases, with 14 bases between. Germline loops: CDR1 SGHDT, CDR2 YYEEEE. The CDR3 totals 12 residues.

CDR3 nucleotides: TGTGCCAGCAGTGAGAGGACCCACTCCTACGAGCAGTACTTC. Translated: CASSERTHSYEQYF. This chain links TRBV6-1 with TRBJ2-7; unclear D gene. Germline assignment: CDR1 MNHNS and CDR2 SASEGT. The CDR3 has 14 residues. V lost 3 bases and J lost 0, with 9 bases in between.

Remarks on this clone: The sample holds other DNA sequences that translate to the same CDR3. The chain employs TRBV7-2 and TRBJ2-3; 9 bases agree with TRBD2. This CDR3 has 17 residues. The V gene's germline CDR1 is SGHTA and CDR2 FQGNSA. After removal of 3 bases from V and 6 bases from J, the junction contained 13 bases not matched to a gene. CDR3 sequence reads: CASSFLLAGGRSDTQYF. In DNA, the CDR3 is TGTGCCAGCAGCTTTCTCCTGGCGGGGGGGCGATCGGATACGCAGTATTTT. The full variable domain, in which reference TRBV7-2 and TRBJ2-3 provide the parts outside the CDR3, is GAGVSQSPSNKVTEKGKDVELRCDPISGHTALYWYRQSLGQGLEFLIYFQGNSAPDKSGLPSDRFSAERTGGSVSTLTIQRTQQEDSAVYLCASSFLLAGGRSDTQYFGPGTRLTVL.